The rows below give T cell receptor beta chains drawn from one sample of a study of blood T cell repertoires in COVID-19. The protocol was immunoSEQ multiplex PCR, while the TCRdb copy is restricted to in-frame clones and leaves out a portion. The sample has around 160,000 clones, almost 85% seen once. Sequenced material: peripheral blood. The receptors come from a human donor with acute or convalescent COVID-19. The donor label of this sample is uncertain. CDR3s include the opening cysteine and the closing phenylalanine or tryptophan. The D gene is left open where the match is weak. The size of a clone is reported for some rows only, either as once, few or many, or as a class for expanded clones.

CDR3aa: CASSQGRDRNQPQHF
CDR3nt: TGCGCCAGCAGCCAAGGCAGGGATCGCAATCAGCCCCAGCATTTT
d_gene: -
v_gene: TRBV4-1
abundance: once
j_gene: TRBJ1-5

CDR3aa: CASSRTGRTGELFF
CDR3nt: TGTGCCAGCAGTCGGACAGGGAGAACCGGGGAGCTGTTTTTT
d_gene: TRBD1
v_gene: TRBV6-2/TRBV6-3
abundance: -
j_gene: TRBJ2-2

CDR3aa: CASSLRSPRGRLTKLFF
CDR3nt: TGTGCCAGCAGCTTGCGCAGTCCGAGGGGGCGCTTGACAAAACTGTTTTTT
d_gene: TRBD1
v_gene: TRBV5-6
abundance: -
j_gene: TRBJ1-4

CDR3aa: CASRKLDVGGEKLFF
CDR3nt: TGTGCCAGTAGGAAGTTGGACGTGGGAGGTGAAAAACTGTTTTTT
d_gene: -
v_gene: TRBV19
abundance: -
j_gene: TRBJ1-4

CDR3aa: CASSQDGEALNTEAFF
CDR3nt: TGTGCCAGCAGCCAAGATGGGGAGGCGCTGAACACTGAAGCTTTCTTT
d_gene: -
v_gene: TRBV14
abundance: once
j_gene: TRBJ1-1

CDR3aa: CASSEAWGTGDSPLHF
CDR3nt: TGTGCCAGCAGTGAAGCGTGGGGGACAGGGGATTCACCCCTCCACTTT
d_gene: TRBD1
v_gene: TRBV6-1
abundance: -
j_gene: TRBJ1-6

CDR3aa: CASSFSGQPNYGYTF
CDR3nt: TGTGCCAGTAGTTTTTCGGGACAGCCCAACTATGGCTACACCTTC
d_gene: TRBD1
v_gene: TRBV19
abundance: -
j_gene: TRBJ1-2

CDR3aa: CASSMPRGATGNTIYF
CDR3nt: TGTGCCAGTAGTATGCCCAGGGGAGCGACTGGAAACACCATATATTTT
d_gene: -
v_gene: TRBV19
abundance: -
j_gene: TRBJ1-3

CDR3aa: CASSPRSPGNLGWDEQFF
CDR3nt: TGTGCCAGCTCACCACGGTCCCCGGGTAACCTCGGGTGGGATGAGCAGTTCTTC
d_gene: -
v_gene: TRBV18
abundance: -
j_gene: TRBJ2-1

CDR3aa: CASSYTQGDEQYF
CDR3nt: TGTGCCAGCAGTTACACCCAGGGGGACGAGCAGTACTTC
d_gene: TRBD1
v_gene: TRBV6-5
abundance: once
j_gene: TRBJ2-7

CDR3aa: CAISESDITYGYTF
CDR3nt: TGTGCCATCAGTGAGTCGGACATTACCTATGGCTACACCTTC
d_gene: -
v_gene: TRBV10-3
abundance: -
j_gene: TRBJ1-2

CDR3aa: CASSTGQNQPQHF
CDR3nt: TGTGCCAGCTCAACCGGACAGAATCAGCCCCAGCATTTT
d_gene: -
v_gene: TRBV18
abundance: -
j_gene: TRBJ1-5

CDR3aa: CASSLGQGAEAFF
CDR3nt: TGCGCCAGCAGCTTGGGGCAGGGCGCTGAAGCTTTCTTT
d_gene: -
v_gene: TRBV5-1
abundance: once
j_gene: TRBJ1-1

CDR3aa: CASSDTGADGYTF
CDR3nt: TGTGCCAGTAGTGATACAGGGGCAGATGGCTACACCTTC
d_gene: TRBD1
v_gene: TRBV19
abundance: -
j_gene: TRBJ1-2

CDR3aa: CASSLGDRVTEAFF
CDR3nt: TGCGCCAGCAGCTTGGGGGACAGGGTGACTGAAGCTTTCTTT
d_gene: TRBD1
v_gene: TRBV5-1
abundance: -
j_gene: TRBJ1-1

CDR3aa: CALQGSGANVLTF
CDR3nt: TGTGCCTTACAGGGTTCTGGGGCCAACGTCCTGACTTTC
d_gene: -
v_gene: TRBV6-5
abundance: -
j_gene: TRBJ2-6

CDR3aa: CASSLNRVGQPQHF
CDR3nt: TGTGCCAGCAGCTTAAACAGGGTTGGTCAGCCCCAGCATTTT
d_gene: -
v_gene: TRBV7-2
abundance: -
j_gene: TRBJ1-5

CDR3aa: CASSPDRRGDYGYTF
CDR3nt: TGTGCCAGCTCACCGGACAGGCGAGGGGACTATGGCTACACCTTC
d_gene: TRBD1
v_gene: TRBV18
abundance: -
j_gene: TRBJ1-2

CDR3aa: CASSMPDRPNYGYTF
CDR3nt: TGTGCCAGTAGTATGCCAGACAGACCTAACTATGGCTACACCTTC
d_gene: -
v_gene: TRBV19
abundance: -
j_gene: TRBJ1-2

CDR3aa: CASGLGQAGKETQYF
CDR3nt: TGTGCTAGTGGTTTGGGCCAAGCGGGGAAAGAGACCCAGTACTTC
d_gene: TRBD2
v_gene: TRBV12-5
abundance: -
j_gene: TRBJ2-5

CDR3aa: CAWSVRRGGGRRGYTF
CDR3nt: TGTGCCTGGAGTGTACGACGGGGAGGGGGTAGAAGAGGCTACACCTTC
d_gene: -
v_gene: TRBV30
abundance: -
j_gene: TRBJ1-2

CDR3aa: CASSVEVNTEAFF
CDR3nt: TGTGCCAGCAGCGTGGAGGTGAACACTGAAGCTTTCTTT
d_gene: -
v_gene: TRBV11-3
abundance: -
j_gene: TRBJ1-1

CDR3aa: CASSPLRSIRSSGNTIYF
CDR3nt: TGTGCCAGCAGCCCCCTGAGGTCTATAAGGAGCTCTGGAAACACCATATATTTT
d_gene: -
v_gene: TRBV5-6
abundance: -
j_gene: TRBJ1-3

CDR3aa: CASSLAGLVGYTF
CDR3nt: TGTGCCAGCAGCTTAGCGGGACTAGTAGGCTACACCTTC
d_gene: -
v_gene: TRBV7-8
abundance: -
j_gene: TRBJ1-2

CDR3aa: CASSLAASGGDTQYF
CDR3nt: TGTGCCAGCAGCTTAGCCGCGTCCGGCGGGGATACGCAGTATTTT
d_gene: -
v_gene: TRBV11-1
abundance: -
j_gene: TRBJ2-3

CDR3aa: CASSLDSFLSEKLFF
CDR3nt: TGCGCCAGCAGCTTGGACAGCTTTCTAAGCGAAAAACTGTTTTTT
d_gene: -
v_gene: TRBV5-1
abundance: -
j_gene: TRBJ1-4

CDR3aa: CAEGTGSSYEQYF
CDR3nt: TGTGCCGAAGGCACAGGGTCATCCTACGAGCAGTACTTC
d_gene: -
v_gene: TRBV27
abundance: -
j_gene: TRBJ2-7

CDR3aa: CASSFLAGSTDTQYF
CDR3nt: TGTGCCAGCAGCTTTCTAGCGGGAAGCACAGATACGCAGTATTTT
d_gene: TRBD2
v_gene: TRBV7-9
abundance: -
j_gene: TRBJ2-3

CDR3aa: CASRGWTNEQHHTGELFF
CDR3nt: TGCGCCAGCAGGGGGTGGACTAATGAACAACACCACACCGGGGAGCTGTTTTTT
d_gene: -
v_gene: TRBV5-1
abundance: -
j_gene: TRBJ2-2

CDR3aa: CASSLDRGLHF
CDR3nt: TGTGCCAGCAGCCTCGACCGGGGCCTCCACTTT
d_gene: -
v_gene: TRBV16
abundance: -
j_gene: TRBJ1-6

CDR3aa: CAWSPEGPSRGAFF
CDR3nt: TGTGCCTGGAGTCCTGAAGGCCCCTCTAGGGGAGCTTTCTTT
d_gene: -
v_gene: TRBV30
abundance: -
j_gene: TRBJ1-1

CDR3aa: CASSTDSNTEAFF
CDR3nt: TGTGCCAGCAGTACAGATTCCAACACTGAAGCTTTCTTT
d_gene: -
v_gene: TRBV6-5
abundance: -
j_gene: TRBJ1-1

CDR3aa: CASSDRGGSNQPQHF
CDR3nt: TGCGCCAGCAGTGATCGGGGAGGTAGCAATCAGCCCCAGCATTTT
d_gene: -
v_gene: TRBV10-2
abundance: -
j_gene: TRBJ1-5

CDR3aa: CASSYADRGDSPLHF
CDR3nt: TGTGCCAGCAGTTACGCCGACAGGGGAGATTCACCCCTCCACTTT
d_gene: TRBD1
v_gene: TRBV6-5
abundance: -
j_gene: TRBJ1-6

CDR3aa: CASSGQDRTVVYEQYF
CDR3nt: TGTGCCAGCAGCGGACAGGACAGAACCGTGGTCTACGAGCAGTACTTC
d_gene: TRBD1
v_gene: TRBV5-4
abundance: -
j_gene: TRBJ2-7

CDR3aa: CASSELDRGHDEQFF
CDR3nt: TGTGCCAGCAGTGAACTCGACAGGGGGCACGATGAGCAGTTCTTC
d_gene: TRBD1
v_gene: TRBV6-1
abundance: -
j_gene: TRBJ2-1

CDR3aa: CASSFGEIEEKLFF
CDR3nt: TGTGCCAGCAGCTTCGGGGAGATAGAAGAAAAACTGTTTTTT
d_gene: -
v_gene: TRBV7-8
abundance: -
j_gene: TRBJ1-4

CDR3aa: CASSPLGVLGEKLFF
CDR3nt: TGTGCCAGCAGCCCTCTCGGAGTTCTCGGTGAAAAACTGTTTTTT
d_gene: -
v_gene: TRBV9
abundance: -
j_gene: TRBJ1-4

CDR3aa: CASSLLGQAKNTEAFF
CDR3nt: TGTGCCAGCAGCTTACTCGGACAGGCGAAGAACACTGAAGCTTTCTTT
d_gene: TRBD1
v_gene: TRBV7-9
abundance: -
j_gene: TRBJ1-1

CDR3aa: CASSQDKGVDYGYTF
CDR3nt: TGTGCCAGCAGCCAAGATAAGGGGGTAGACTATGGCTACACCTTC
d_gene: -
v_gene: TRBV3-1/TRBV3-2
abundance: -
j_gene: TRBJ1-2

CDR3aa: CASSLDTGSGSEKLFF
CDR3nt: TGTGCCAGCAGCTTAGATACAGGGAGTGGGAGCGAAAAACTGTTTTTT
d_gene: -
v_gene: TRBV7-2
abundance: -
j_gene: TRBJ1-4

CDR3aa: CASSEYGGPAGTQYF
CDR3nt: TGTGCCAGCAGCGAATATGGGGGCCCCGCCGGGACCCAGTACTTC
d_gene: -
v_gene: TRBV6-4
abundance: -
j_gene: TRBJ2-5

CDR3aa: CASSFNQRGGYQETQYF
CDR3nt: TGCGCCAGCAGCTTCAATCAGCGGGGGGGATACCAAGAGACCCAGTACTTC
d_gene: TRBD2
v_gene: TRBV5-1
abundance: few
j_gene: TRBJ2-5

CDR3aa: CASSEAGGITGELFF
CDR3nt: TGTGCCAGCAGTGAGGCAGGGGGCATCACCGGGGAGCTGTTTTTT
d_gene: TRBD1
v_gene: TRBV6-4
abundance: few
j_gene: TRBJ2-2

CDR3aa: CAWTKGQNTEAFF
CDR3nt: TGTGCCTGGACTAAGGGACAGAACACTGAAGCTTTCTTT
d_gene: -
v_gene: TRBV30
abundance: -
j_gene: TRBJ1-1

CDR3aa: CASSITDSSYEQYF
CDR3nt: TGTGCCAGTAGTATTACAGATAGCTCCTACGAGCAGTACTTC
d_gene: -
v_gene: TRBV19
abundance: -
j_gene: TRBJ2-7

CDR3aa: CASSLVRRNTEAFF
CDR3nt: TGTGCCAGCAGCTTGGTAAGGAGGAACACTGAAGCTTTCTTT
d_gene: -
v_gene: TRBV5-6
abundance: -
j_gene: TRBJ1-1

CDR3aa: CASSLGGAGLHYGYTF
CDR3nt: TGTGCCAGCAGCTTAGGGGGCGCAGGGTTGCACTATGGCTACACCTTC
d_gene: -
v_gene: TRBV7-8
abundance: once
j_gene: TRBJ1-2

CDR3aa: CASSPSGYYGYTF
CDR3nt: TGTGCCAGCAGCCCTTCGGGGTACTATGGCTACACCTTC
d_gene: -
v_gene: TRBV9
abundance: -
j_gene: TRBJ1-2

CDR3aa: CASSVEEGAEYEKLFF
CDR3nt: TGCGCCAGCAGCGTAGAGGAGGGGGCTGAATATGAAAAACTGTTTTTT
d_gene: TRBD1
v_gene: TRBV4-3
abundance: -
j_gene: TRBJ1-4

CDR3aa: CASSATGASEKLFF
CDR3nt: TGTGCCAGCAGCGCGACAGGGGCGAGTGAAAAACTGTTTTTT
d_gene: TRBD1
v_gene: TRBV6-4
abundance: -
j_gene: TRBJ1-4

CDR3aa: CASSLGTGRSGTEAFF
CDR3nt: TGTGCCAGCAGCTTGGGGACAGGCCGGTCGGGCACTGAAGCTTTCTTT
d_gene: TRBD1
v_gene: TRBV5-6
abundance: -
j_gene: TRBJ1-1

CDR3aa: CASRPRTASYEQYF
CDR3nt: TGCGCCAGCCGCCCGCGGACAGCCTCCTACGAGCAGTACTTC
d_gene: -
v_gene: TRBV5-1
abundance: -
j_gene: TRBJ2-7